Given below is one T cell receptor (beta chain) in context. Sequencing was performed with immunoSEQ multiplex PCR; in TCRdb, only in-frame clones are kept and a portion is missing. The sample has about 28,000 clones, 81% seen once; the top ten hold about 30%. The data are from a study of OX40 agonist ivuxolimab in advanced cancers. This receptor was obtained from an adult with an advanced solid tumor such as melanoma, head and neck, liver or kidney cancer. Here the sequenced sample was CD4+ or CD8+ T cells sorted from blood, taken in a trial of the OX40 agonist ivuxolimab.

CDR3 residues: CASSLALGTRDTGELFF. In nucleotides, the CDR3 is TGCGCCAGCAGCTTGGCCCTAGGGACTCGGGACACCGGGGAGCTGTTTTTT. This chain connects TRBV5-1 to TRBJ2-2; tentatively, D is TRBD2 (6 bases). CDR1 SGHRS and CDR2 YFSETQ come from the germline V gene. V lost 0 bases, J lost 3 bases, and 15 bases lay in between. The CDR3 spans 17 residues. Together with reference TRBV5-1 and TRBJ2-2, the CDR3 gives the full variable domain: KAGVTQTPRYLIKTRGQQVTLSCSPISGHRSVSWYQQTPGQGLQFLFEYFSETQRNKGNFPGRFSGRQFSNSRSEMNVSTLELGDSALYLCASSLALGTRDTGELFFGEGSRLTVL.